This T cell receptor (beta chain) was identified in a study of shared clonotypes between healthy human individuals. Across the whole study: Donor composition was a couple of women and three men, aged 18 to 49.

Overall study results and limits: Represented genetic and exposure-history diversity was restricted by having few donors. Rarefaction curves obtained for sorted subsets showed sequencing incomplete despite large depth.

Naive CD8 cells comprised CD45RO-negative, CCR7-positively selected cells, excluding terminally differentiated effector memory CD45RA+ cells. All participating donors were Caucasian adults from Nashville, Tennessee. Measured with immunoSEQ multiplex PCR; TCRdb has only the in-frame clones, and not every one. The sample shows about 2.2 million clones, about 93% of them seen only once. A remark on this clone: Antigen specificity is unknown.

This TCR came from a man between 18 and 29 years old in good health. Some clones in this sample may be carry-over from other donors' samples. The sample comprised naive CD8+ T cells from PBMCs.

This CDR3 reads CASSSPGLAEETQYF. The CDR3 nucleotides are TGTGCCAGCAGCTCTCCGGGACTAGCGGAAGAGACCCAGTACTTC. The chain couples TRBV7-8 to TRBJ2-5, with 11 bases fitting TRBD2. CDR3 size: 15 residues. Germline CDR1 SGHVS, CDR2 FQNEAQ. Trimming took 4 bases from V and 3 from J; bases not matched to a gene: 4.